These T cell receptor beta chains were read from a single sample in a study of T-cell reconstitution after alpha-beta-depleted transplantation in children. TCRdb processed the PCR reads anew with MiXCR; each CDR3 protein has one entry. The top ten clones hold approximately 1% of a sample with about 690,000 distinct CDR3 sequences, 15% to 20% of them seen once. Sample: PBMCs from the stem cell graft donor, taken from the stem cell graft. The receptors derive from a human donor who donated a stem cell graft to a child with acute myeloid leukemia. Both conserved end residues are part of each CDR3. A D gene is named only where the DNA matches it firmly. Clone size appears in some rows only: once, few, many, or a class for an expanded clone.

v_gene: TRBV6-2/TRBV6-3
j_gene: TRBJ1-5
abundance: .
d_gene: .
CDR3aa: CASSPLQGYQPQHF
CDR3nt: TGTGCCAGCAGCCCACTTCAGGGATATCAGCCCCAGCATTTT

v_gene: TRBV12-3/TRBV12-4
j_gene: TRBJ2-1
abundance: few
d_gene: .
CDR3aa: CASSSSRVTNEQFF
CDR3nt: TGTGCCAGCAGTTCCAGCAGGGTCACCAATGAGCAGTTCTTC

v_gene: TRBV7-9
j_gene: TRBJ1-1
abundance: few
d_gene: .
CDR3aa: CASSFGVPAKNTEAFF
CDR3nt: TGTGCCAGCAGCTTCGGCGTCCCGGCCAAGAACACTGAAGCTTTCTTT

v_gene: TRBV29-1
j_gene: TRBJ2-3
abundance: many
d_gene: .
CDR3aa: CSAVTDGSTDTQYF
CDR3nt: TGCAGCGCTGTTACGGACGGAAGCACAGATACGCAGTATTTT

v_gene: TRBV5-6
j_gene: TRBJ1-1
abundance: .
d_gene: .
CDR3aa: CASSLGETDEAFF
CDR3nt: TGTGCCAGCAGCTTGGGGGAAACAGACGAAGCTTTCTTT

v_gene: TRBV12-3/TRBV12-4
j_gene: TRBJ1-1
abundance: .
d_gene: .
CDR3aa: CASRKKASHTEAFF
CDR3nt: TGTGCCAGCAGGAAAAAAGCCTCCCACACTGAAGCTTTCTTT

v_gene: TRBV6-5
j_gene: TRBJ1-5
abundance: many
d_gene: TRBD1
CDR3aa: CASSKKLTGTGGNQPQHF
CDR3nt: TGTGCCAGCAGCAAGAAATTAACCGGGACAGGGGGCAATCAGCCCCAGCATTTT

v_gene: TRBV7-9
j_gene: TRBJ1-1
abundance: many
d_gene: .
CDR3aa: CASSRGDSGDSEAFF
CDR3nt: TGTGCCAGCAGTCGGGGGGATTCGGGTGACTCTGAAGCTTTCTTT

v_gene: TRBV30
j_gene: TRBJ2-7
abundance: few
d_gene: .
CDR3aa: CAWSVTSSYEQYF
CDR3nt: TGTGCCTGGAGTGTAACCAGCTCCTACGAGCAGTACTTC

v_gene: TRBV7-9
j_gene: TRBJ2-5
abundance: few
d_gene: .
CDR3aa: CASSLQGKTQYF
CDR3nt: TGTGCCAGCAGCTTACAGGGAAAGACCCAGTACTTC

v_gene: TRBV12-3/TRBV12-4
j_gene: TRBJ2-2
abundance: .
d_gene: .
CDR3aa: CASSLRGPRYGELFF
CDR3nt: TGTGCCAGCAGTTTGCGGGGCCCTCGGTACGGGGAGCTGTTTTTT

v_gene: TRBV27
j_gene: TRBJ2-1
abundance: many
d_gene: TRBD2
CDR3aa: CASRPRGGTSWVEQFF
CDR3nt: TGTGCCAGCAGACCCCGCGGGGGGACTAGCTGGGTAGAGCAGTTCTTC

v_gene: TRBV7-2
j_gene: TRBJ2-5
abundance: .
d_gene: .
CDR3aa: CASSPWEGAETQYF
CDR3nt: TGTGCCAGCAGCCCATGGGAGGGGGCAGAGACCCAGTACTTC

v_gene: TRBV6-5
j_gene: TRBJ1-6
abundance: many
d_gene: TRBD1
CDR3aa: CASSYRDRREGTLHF
CDR3nt: TGTGCCAGCAGTTACAGGGACAGGCGAGAGGGGACCCTCCACTTT

v_gene: TRBV7-2
j_gene: TRBJ2-6
abundance: few
d_gene: .
CDR3aa: CASSAGGGGANVLTF
CDR3nt: TGTGCCAGCAGCGCCGGGGGCGGTGGGGCCAACGTCCTGACTTTC

v_gene: TRBV5-1
j_gene: TRBJ2-1
abundance: .
d_gene: .
CDR3aa: CASSLVLGAEGYNEQFF
CDR3nt: TGCGCCAGCAGCTTGGTATTAGGAGCGGAGGGGTACAATGAGCAGTTCTTC

v_gene: TRBV20-1
j_gene: TRBJ1-4
abundance: .
d_gene: .
CDR3aa: CSASPAGANEKLFF
CDR3nt: TGCAGTGCTAGCCCCGCCGGGGCTAATGAAAAACTGTTTTTT

v_gene: TRBV6-5
j_gene: TRBJ1-4
abundance: many
d_gene: TRBD1
CDR3aa: CASSYGPGGNSLFF
CDR3nt: TGTGCCAGCAGTTACGGGCCAGGGGGCAATTCGTTGTTTTTT

v_gene: TRBV29-1
j_gene: TRBJ2-1
abundance: many
d_gene: TRBD1
CDR3aa: CSIDRGNEQFF
CDR3nt: TGCAGCATTGACAGGGGTAATGAGCAGTTCTTC

v_gene: TRBV28
j_gene: TRBJ2-7
abundance: .
d_gene: TRBD1
CDR3aa: CASSSPTGTTYEQYF
CDR3nt: TGTGCCAGCAGTTCTCCGACAGGGACCACCTACGAGCAGTACTTC